In its sample, the clone carrying this T cell receptor (beta chain) was seen a few times. The antigen remains unidentified. The library was prepared for alpha chains; this beta chain is a stray read, so its frequency means little. TCRdb independently ran MiXCR on the 5' RACE reads; one entry per CDR3 protein. The sample records around 18,000 distinct CDR3 sequences, approximately 5.6% being singletons. This entry is derived from a study of spatial heterogeneity in lung cancer. Time point here: sample taken at primary tumor resection. Study outcomes and limitations: Tumor mutation count correlated with how many alpha and beta TCRs expanded intratumorally.

CDR1 is SGDLS and CDR2 is YYNGEE in the germline V gene. CDR3 length: 13 amino acids. V lost 0 bases to trimming and J lost 10 bases; unmatched junction nucleotides: 4. The source of this sequence is a female donor with early-stage non-small cell lung cancer. The sequences come from lung tumor tissue, collected at surgery. V usage is TRBV9 and J usage is TRBJ2-1; 7 bases map to TRBD2. This CDR3 reads CASSVDRGDEQFF. Written as DNA, the CDR3 is TGTGCCAGCAGCGTAGATCGGGGGGACGAGCAGTTCTTC.